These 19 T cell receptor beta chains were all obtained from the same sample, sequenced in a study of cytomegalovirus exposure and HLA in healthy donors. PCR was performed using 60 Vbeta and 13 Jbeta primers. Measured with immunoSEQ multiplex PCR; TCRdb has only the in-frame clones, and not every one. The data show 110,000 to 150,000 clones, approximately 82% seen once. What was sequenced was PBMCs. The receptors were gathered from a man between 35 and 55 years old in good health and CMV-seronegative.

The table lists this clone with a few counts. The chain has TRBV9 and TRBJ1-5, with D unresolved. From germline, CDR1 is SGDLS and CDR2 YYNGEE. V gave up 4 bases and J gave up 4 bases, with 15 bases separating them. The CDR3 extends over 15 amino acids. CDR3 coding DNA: TGTGCCAGCAGCTCCGGGTTCGTCGCAAATCAGCCCCAGCATTTT. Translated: CASSSGFVANQPQHF.

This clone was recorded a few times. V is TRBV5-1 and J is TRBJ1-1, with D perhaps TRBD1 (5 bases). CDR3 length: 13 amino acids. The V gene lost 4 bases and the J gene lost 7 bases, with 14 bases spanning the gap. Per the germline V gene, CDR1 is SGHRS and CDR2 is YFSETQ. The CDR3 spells CASSRTTADEAFF. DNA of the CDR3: TGCGCCAGCAGCAGGACAACTGCGGATGAAGCTTTCTTT.

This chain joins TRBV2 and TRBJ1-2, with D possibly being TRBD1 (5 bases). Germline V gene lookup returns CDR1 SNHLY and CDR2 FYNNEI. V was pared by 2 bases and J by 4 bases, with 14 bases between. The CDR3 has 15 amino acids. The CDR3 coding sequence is TGTGCCAGCAGTGAACTTCAGACAGTTTCCTATGGCTACACCTTC. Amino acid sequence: CASSELQTVSYGYTF.

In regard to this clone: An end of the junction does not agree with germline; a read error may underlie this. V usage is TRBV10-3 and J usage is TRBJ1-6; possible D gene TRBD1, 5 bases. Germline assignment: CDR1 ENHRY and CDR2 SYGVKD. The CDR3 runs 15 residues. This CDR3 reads CAVSESQGDNSPLHF. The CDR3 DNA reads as TGTGCCGTCAGTGAGTCGCAAGGGGATAATTCACCCCTCCACTTT.

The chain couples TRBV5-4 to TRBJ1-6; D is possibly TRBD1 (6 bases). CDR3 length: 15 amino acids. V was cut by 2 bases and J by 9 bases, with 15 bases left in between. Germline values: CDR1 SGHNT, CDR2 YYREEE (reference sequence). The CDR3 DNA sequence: TGTGCCAGCAGCTTTGATCGCAGGGGTACTTCACCCCTCCACTTT. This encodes CASSFDRRGTSPLHF.

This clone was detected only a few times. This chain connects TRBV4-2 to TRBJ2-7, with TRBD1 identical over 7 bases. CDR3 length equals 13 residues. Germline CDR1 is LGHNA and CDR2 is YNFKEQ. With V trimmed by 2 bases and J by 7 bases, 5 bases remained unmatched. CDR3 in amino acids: CASSQRQGDEQYF. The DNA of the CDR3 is TGTGCCAGCAGCCAACGACAGGGAGATGAGCAGTACTTC.

The DNA of the CDR3 is TGTGCCAGCAGCGTAGCTCCTGGCGGGGTAGGCACCGGGGAGCTGTTTTTT. It translates to CASSVAPGGVGTGELFF. The chain has TRBV9 and TRBJ2-2; possibly TRBD2 for D (6 bases). The CDR3 consists of 17 residues. V lost 0 bases to trimming and J lost 4 bases, with 16 bases between them. Germline lookup yields CDR1 SGDLS and CDR2 YYNGEE.

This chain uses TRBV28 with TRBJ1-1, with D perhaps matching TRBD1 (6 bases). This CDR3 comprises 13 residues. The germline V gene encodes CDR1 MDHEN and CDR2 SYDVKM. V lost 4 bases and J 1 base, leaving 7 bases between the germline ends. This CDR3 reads CASSSTGNTEAFF. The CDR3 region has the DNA TGTGCCAGCAGTTCGACAGGGAACACTGAAGCTTTCTTT.

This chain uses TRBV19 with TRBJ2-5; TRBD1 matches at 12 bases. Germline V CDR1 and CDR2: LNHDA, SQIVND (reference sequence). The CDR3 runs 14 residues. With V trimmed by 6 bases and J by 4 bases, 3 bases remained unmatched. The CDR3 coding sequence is TGTGCCAGTAGGGGGACAGGGGGCGTAGAGACCCAGTACTTC. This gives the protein CASRGTGGVETQYF.

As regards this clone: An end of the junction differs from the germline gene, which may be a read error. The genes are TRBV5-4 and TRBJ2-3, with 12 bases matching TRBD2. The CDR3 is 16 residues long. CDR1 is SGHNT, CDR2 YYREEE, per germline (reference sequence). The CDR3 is CASSLGLAGLTDTQYF. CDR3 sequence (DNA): TGTGCCAGCAGTTTGGGACTAGCGGGCCTCACAGATACGCAGTATTTT.

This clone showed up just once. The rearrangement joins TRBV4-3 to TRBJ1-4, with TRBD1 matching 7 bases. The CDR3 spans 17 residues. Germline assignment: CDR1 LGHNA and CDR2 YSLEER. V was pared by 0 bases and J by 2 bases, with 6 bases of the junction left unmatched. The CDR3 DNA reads TGCGCCAGCAGCCAAGATGGGAAGGGGGCCACTAATGAAAAACTGTTTTTT. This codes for CASSQDGKGATNEKLFF.

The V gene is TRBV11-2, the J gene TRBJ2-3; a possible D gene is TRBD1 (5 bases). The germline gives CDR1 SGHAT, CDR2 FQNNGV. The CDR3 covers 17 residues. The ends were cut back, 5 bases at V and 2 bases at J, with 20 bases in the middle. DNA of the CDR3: TGTGCCAGCAGCACCGCTATAGGGGCCAGCCTCACAGATACGCAGTATTTT. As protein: CASSTAIGASLTDTQYF.

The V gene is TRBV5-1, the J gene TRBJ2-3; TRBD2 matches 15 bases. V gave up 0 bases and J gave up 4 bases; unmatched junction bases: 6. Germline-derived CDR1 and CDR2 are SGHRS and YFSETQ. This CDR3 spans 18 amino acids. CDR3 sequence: CASSLGGLAGGRPDTQYF. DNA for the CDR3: TGCGCCAGCAGCTTGGGAGGACTAGCGGGGGGGCGCCCAGATACGCAGTATTTT.

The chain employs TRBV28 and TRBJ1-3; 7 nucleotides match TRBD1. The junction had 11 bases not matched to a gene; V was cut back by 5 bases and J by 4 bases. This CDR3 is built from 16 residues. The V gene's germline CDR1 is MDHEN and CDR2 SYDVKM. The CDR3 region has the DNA TGTGCCAGCAGTCCTCCTCAACCGGGACAGGGAAACACCATATATTTT. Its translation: CASSPPQPGQGNTIYF. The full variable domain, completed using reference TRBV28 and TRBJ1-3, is DVKVTQSSRYLVKRTGEKVFLECVQDMDHENMFWYRQDPGLGLRLIYFSYDVKMKEKGDIPEGYSVSREKKERFSLILESASTNQTSMYLCASSPPQPGQGNTIYFGEGSWLTVV.

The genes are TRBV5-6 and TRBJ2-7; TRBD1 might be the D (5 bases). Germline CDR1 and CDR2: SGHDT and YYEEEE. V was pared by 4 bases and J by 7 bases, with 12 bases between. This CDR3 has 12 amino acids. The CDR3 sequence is CASSRIDSEQYF. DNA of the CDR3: TGTGCCAGCAGCCGGATCGACAGTGAGCAGTACTTC.

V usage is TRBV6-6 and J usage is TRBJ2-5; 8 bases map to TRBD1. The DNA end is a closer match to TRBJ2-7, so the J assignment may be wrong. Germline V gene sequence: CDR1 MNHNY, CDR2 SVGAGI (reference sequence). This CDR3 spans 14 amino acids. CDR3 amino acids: CASSYATGVDEQYF. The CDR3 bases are TGTGCCAGCAGTTACGCGACAGGGGTCGACGAGCAGTACTTC.

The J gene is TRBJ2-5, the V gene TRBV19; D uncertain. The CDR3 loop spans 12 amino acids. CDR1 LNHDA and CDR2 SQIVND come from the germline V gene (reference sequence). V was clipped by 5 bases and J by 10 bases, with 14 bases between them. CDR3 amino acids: CASSPTPGRQYF. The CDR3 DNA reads TGTGCCAGTAGTCCGACCCCAGGCCGCCAGTACTTC.

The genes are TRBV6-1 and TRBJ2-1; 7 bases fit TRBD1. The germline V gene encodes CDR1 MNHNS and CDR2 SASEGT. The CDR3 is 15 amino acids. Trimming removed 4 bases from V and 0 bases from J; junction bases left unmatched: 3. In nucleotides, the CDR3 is TGTGCCAGCAGTGTGGGACAGTTCTCCTACAATGAGCAGTTCTTC. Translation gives CASSVGQFSYNEQFF.

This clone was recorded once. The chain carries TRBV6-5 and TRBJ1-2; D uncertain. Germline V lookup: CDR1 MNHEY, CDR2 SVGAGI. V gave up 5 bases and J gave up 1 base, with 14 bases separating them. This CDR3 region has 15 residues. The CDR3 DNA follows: TGTGCCAGCAGTCTGACTTCTCAGATTAACTATGGCTACACCTTC. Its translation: CASSLTSQINYGYTF.